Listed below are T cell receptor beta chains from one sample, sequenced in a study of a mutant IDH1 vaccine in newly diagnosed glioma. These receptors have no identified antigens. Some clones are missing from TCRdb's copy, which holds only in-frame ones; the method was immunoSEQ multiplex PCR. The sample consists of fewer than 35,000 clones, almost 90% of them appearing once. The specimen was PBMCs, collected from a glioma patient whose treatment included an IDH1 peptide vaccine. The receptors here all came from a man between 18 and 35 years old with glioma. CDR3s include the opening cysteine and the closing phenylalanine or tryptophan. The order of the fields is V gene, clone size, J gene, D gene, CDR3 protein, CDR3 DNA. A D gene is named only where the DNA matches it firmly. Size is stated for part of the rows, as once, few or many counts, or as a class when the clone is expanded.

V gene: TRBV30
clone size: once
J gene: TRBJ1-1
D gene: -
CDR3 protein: CAWGAGASTEAFF
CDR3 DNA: TGTGCCTGGGGGGCTGGGGCTAGCACTGAAGCTTTCTTT

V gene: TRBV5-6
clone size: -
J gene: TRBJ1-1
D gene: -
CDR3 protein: CASSSGLGAFF
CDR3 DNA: TGTGCCAGCAGTTCGGGTCTCGGAGCTTTCTTT

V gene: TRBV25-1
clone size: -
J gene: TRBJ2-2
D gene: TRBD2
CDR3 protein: CASSVTSGNTGELFF
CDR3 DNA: TGTGCCAGCAGTGTGACTAGCGGGAACACCGGGGAGCTGTTTTTT

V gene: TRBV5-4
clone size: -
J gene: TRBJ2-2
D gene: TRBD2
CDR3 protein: CASSSKTLAGETGELFF
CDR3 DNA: TGTGCCAGCAGCTCGAAGACGCTAGCGGGAGAAACCGGGGAGCTGTTTTTT

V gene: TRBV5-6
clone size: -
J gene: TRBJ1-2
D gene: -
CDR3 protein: CASSLEGRWNYGYTF
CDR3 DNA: TGTGCCAGCAGCTTGGAGGGGCGATGGAACTATGGCTACACCTTC

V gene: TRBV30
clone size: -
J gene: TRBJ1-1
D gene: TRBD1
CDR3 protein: CAWNQGEGIGAFF
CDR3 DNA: TGTGCCTGGAACCAGGGGGAAGGAATTGGAGCTTTCTTT

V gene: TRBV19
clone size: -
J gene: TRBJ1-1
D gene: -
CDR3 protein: CASSLAILSGTEAFF
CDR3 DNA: TGTGCCAGTAGTCTAGCGATTCTTTCAGGGACTGAAGCTTTCTTT

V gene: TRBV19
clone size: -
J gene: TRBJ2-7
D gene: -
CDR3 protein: CASRRESSYEQYF
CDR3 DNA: TGTGCCAGTCGACGGGAGAGCTCCTACGAGCAGTACTTC

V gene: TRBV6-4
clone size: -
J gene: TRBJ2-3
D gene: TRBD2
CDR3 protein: CASSERSGADTQYF
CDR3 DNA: TGTGCCAGCAGTGAACGGAGCGGGGCAGATACGCAGTATTTT

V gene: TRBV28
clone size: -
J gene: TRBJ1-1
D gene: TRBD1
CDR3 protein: CASSRPTGGGYVDTEAFF
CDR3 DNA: TGTGCCAGCAGTCGACCGACAGGGGGCGGGTACGTGGACACTGAAGCTTTCTTT

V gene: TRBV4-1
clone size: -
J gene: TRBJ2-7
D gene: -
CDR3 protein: CASSPTGVEQYF
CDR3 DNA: TGCGCCAGCAGCCCCACGGGTGTCGAGCAGTACTTC

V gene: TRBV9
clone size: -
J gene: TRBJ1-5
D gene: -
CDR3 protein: CASSGGQNQPQHF
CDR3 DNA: TGTGCCAGCAGCGGAGGACAGAATCAGCCCCAGCATTTT

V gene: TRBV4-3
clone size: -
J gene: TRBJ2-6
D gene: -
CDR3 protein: CASSQLPGSMGSNVLTF
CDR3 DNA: TGCGCCAGCAGCCAACTTCCGGGATCTATGGGGTCCAACGTCCTGACTTTC

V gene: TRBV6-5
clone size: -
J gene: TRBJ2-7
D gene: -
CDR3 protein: CASSYSKIGGWTEQYF
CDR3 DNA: TGTGCCAGCAGTTACTCGAAAATCGGAGGATGGACCGAGCAGTACTTC

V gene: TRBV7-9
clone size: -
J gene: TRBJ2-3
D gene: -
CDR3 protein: CASSLSGPSTDTQYF
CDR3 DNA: TGTGCCAGCAGCCTTAGCGGTCCTAGCACAGATACGCAGTATTTT

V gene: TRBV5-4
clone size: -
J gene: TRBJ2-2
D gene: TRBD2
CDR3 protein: CASSRTSGSLYPRELFF
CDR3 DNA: TGTGCCAGCAGCCGGACTAGCGGGAGCCTCTATCCCAGGGAGCTGTTTTTT

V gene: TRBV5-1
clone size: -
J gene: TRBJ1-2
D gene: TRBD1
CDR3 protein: CASSQSRGRGGYTF
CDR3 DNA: TGCGCCAGCAGCCAATCCAGGGGGCGTGGAGGCTACACCTTC

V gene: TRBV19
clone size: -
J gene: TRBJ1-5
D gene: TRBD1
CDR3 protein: CASTNTGKTGNVQPQHF
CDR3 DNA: TGTGCCAGTACCAATACTGGGAAGACAGGGAACGTTCAGCCCCAGCATTTT

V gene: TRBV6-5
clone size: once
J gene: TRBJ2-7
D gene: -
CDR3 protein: CASSLSTGPYEQYF
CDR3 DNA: TGTGCCAGCAGCCTATCGACAGGTCCCTACGAGCAGTACTTC

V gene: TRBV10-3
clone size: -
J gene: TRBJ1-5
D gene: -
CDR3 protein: CAISPKWANQPQHF
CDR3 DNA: TGTGCCATCAGTCCTAAGTGGGCCAATCAGCCCCAGCATTTT

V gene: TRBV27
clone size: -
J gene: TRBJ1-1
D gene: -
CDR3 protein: CASSLRPLPGEIEAFF
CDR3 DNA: TGTGCCAGCAGTTTACGCCCCCTCCCAGGGGAGATTGAAGCTTTCTTT

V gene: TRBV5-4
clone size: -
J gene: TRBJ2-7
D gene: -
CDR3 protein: CASSLFSNEQYF
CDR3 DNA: TGTGCCAGCAGCTTGTTCAGCAACGAGCAGTACTTC

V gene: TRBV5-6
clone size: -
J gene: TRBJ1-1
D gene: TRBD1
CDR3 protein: CASSGSQGGAFF
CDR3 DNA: TGTGCCAGCAGCGGTTCACAGGGGGGAGCTTTCTTT

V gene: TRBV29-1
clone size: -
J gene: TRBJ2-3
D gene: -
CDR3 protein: CSVEGGEDNTDTQYF
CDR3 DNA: TGCAGCGTTGAAGGCGGTGAGGACAACACAGATACGCAGTATTTT

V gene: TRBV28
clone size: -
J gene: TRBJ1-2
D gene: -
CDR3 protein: CASSPNGQVNYGYTF
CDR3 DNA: TGTGCCAGCAGCCCCAACGGGCAGGTCAACTATGGCTACACCTTC

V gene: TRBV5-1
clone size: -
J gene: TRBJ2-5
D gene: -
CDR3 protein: CASSPGRYSETQYF
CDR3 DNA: TGCGCCAGCAGCCCGGGACGGTACTCGGAGACCCAGTACTTC

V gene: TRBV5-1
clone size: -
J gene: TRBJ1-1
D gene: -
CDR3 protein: CASSWTASNTEAFF
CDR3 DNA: TGCGCCAGCAGCTGGACAGCATCGAACACTGAAGCTTTCTTT

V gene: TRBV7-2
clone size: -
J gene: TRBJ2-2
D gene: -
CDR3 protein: CASSSQGRGSTGELFF
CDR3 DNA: TGTGCCAGCAGCTCCCAGGGGCGGGGGAGCACCGGGGAGCTGTTTTTT

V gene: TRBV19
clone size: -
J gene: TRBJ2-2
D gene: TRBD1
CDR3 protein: CASSIFTGGTGELFF
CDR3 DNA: TGTGCCAGTAGTATCTTTACAGGGGGCACCGGGGAGCTGTTTTTT

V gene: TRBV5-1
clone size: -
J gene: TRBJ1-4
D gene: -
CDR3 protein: CASRGRQNEKLFF
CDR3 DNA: TGCGCCAGCAGGGGCCGACAGAATGAAAAACTGTTTTTT

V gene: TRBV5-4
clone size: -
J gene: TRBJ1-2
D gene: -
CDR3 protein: CASSDSTGNNYGYTF
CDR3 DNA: TGTGCCAGCAGCGATTCAACCGGGAACAACTATGGCTACACCTTC

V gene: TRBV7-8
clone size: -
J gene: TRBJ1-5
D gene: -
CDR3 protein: CASSFGADQPQHF
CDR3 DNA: TGTGCCAGCAGCTTCGGGGCGGATCAGCCCCAGCATTTT

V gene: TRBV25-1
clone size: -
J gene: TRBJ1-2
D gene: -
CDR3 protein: CASRSAGGGNYGYTF
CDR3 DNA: TGTGCCAGCAGGAGTGCTGGGGGGGGAAACTATGGCTACACCTTC

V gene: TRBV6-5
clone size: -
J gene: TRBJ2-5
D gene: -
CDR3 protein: CASSYSPGQLETQYF
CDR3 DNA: TGTGCCAGCAGTTACTCGCCGGGCCAACTAGAGACCCAGTACTTC

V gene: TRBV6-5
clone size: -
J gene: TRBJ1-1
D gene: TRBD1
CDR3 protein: CASSYFRGRLAFF
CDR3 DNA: TGTGCCAGCAGTTACTTCAGGGGGCGGCTAGCTTTCTTT

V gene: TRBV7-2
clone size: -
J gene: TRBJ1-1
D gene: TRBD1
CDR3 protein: CASSPQGANTEAFF
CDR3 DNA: TGTGCCAGCAGCCCCCAGGGGGCGAACACTGAAGCTTTCTTT

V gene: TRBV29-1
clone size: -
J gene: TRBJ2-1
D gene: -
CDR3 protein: CSVGPDNEQFF
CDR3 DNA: TGCAGCGTTGGCCCGGACAATGAGCAGTTCTTC

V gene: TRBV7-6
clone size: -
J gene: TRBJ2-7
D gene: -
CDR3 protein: CASSLEDRREQYF
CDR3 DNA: TGTGCCAGCAGCTTAGAGGATCGAAGGGAGCAGTACTTC

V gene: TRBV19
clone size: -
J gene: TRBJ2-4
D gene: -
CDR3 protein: CASTHRGAEDIQYF
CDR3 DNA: TGTGCCAGTACCCACCGGGGGGCTGAGGACATTCAGTACTTC

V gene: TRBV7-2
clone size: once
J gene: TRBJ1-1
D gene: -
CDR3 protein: CASSSQVANTEAFF
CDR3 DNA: TGTGCCAGCAGCTCCCAGGTTGCGAACACTGAAGCTTTCTTT

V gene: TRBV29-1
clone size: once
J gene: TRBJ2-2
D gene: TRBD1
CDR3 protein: CSGGQGDTGELFF
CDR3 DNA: TGCAGCGGGGGACAGGGGGACACCGGGGAGCTGTTTTTT